The entry below gives a single T cell receptor (beta chain) sequence along with its context. The source of the sample is a study of blood T cell repertoires in COVID-19. Study in general: Acute and convalescent COVID-19 samples came from the United States, Italy and Spain. Sample material is recorded as cDNA or gDNA derived from T cells, B-cell-depleted T cells, or PBMCs.

The CDR3 has 14 amino acids. With 0 bases removed from V and 8 bases from J, the gap between germline ends came to 13 bases. Germline CDR1 and CDR2: LGHDT and YNNKEL (reference sequence). Original processing methods: Reference gene primer amplification gave nucleated cell count estimates. The data were produced by immunoSEQ multiplex PCR, yet TCRdb's version contains in-frame clones alone and is incomplete. V and J calls and clone size come straight from that table; D and trimming were deduced from the DNA. The data hold roughly 220,000 clones, with about four fifths observed a single time. The sequence was collected from a woman between 55 and 75 years old with acute or convalescent COVID-19. This chain uses TRBV3-1 (or the pseudogene TRBV3-2) with TRBJ1-1; a possible D gene is TRBD1 (6 bases). Input material: peripheral blood. CDR3 in DNA: TGTGCCAGCAGCCAAGATCGTTCGGACAGCGAAGCTTTCTTT. It translates to CASSQDRSDSEAFF.